The sequence of this T cell receptor beta chain was determined in a study of blood T cells in healthy people across ages. Findings and caveats of the study: It was not known whether donors were CMV positive (a possible confounder of expanded clonotype changes). Estimates drawn from one million T cells were deemed to understate diversity. Naive CD4+ cell counts and diversity both ran higher in long-lived than in aged donors.

V dropped 1 base and J dropped 1 base, with 10 bases sitting between them. CDR3 length: 15 residues. Per the germline V gene, CDR1 is MGHRA and CDR2 is YSYEKL. Regarding this clonotype: Its matching antigen is unknown.

A J-beta primer mix and a sample-barcoded 5' primer were used in a second PCR of roughly 6 to 11 cycles. Each cDNA molecule was tagged by a template-switch adaptor with 12 random nucleotides. From the 5' RACE reads, TCRdb called clonotypes with MiXCR, one entry per CDR3 protein. The repertoire holds about 930,000 distinct CDR3 sequences, with around 29% as singletons. These same records also appear under a second study, on T cells of mothers and their children.

J is TRBJ1-1 and V is TRBV4-1; D gene unclear. The sequencing sample was made of blood. This receptor was taken from a woman between 40 and 55 years old in good health. The CDR3 DNA is TGCGCCAGCAGCCAAGTTGCGATGGGGAACACTGAAGCTTTCTTT. Translating it yields CASSQVAMGNTEAFF.